The source of this T cell receptor (beta chain) is a study of T cells in women clearing cervical HPV infection. Study-level information: Cases were women with histologically confirmed HPV16-related CIN3 or worse, including a couple of invasive cancers.

The method was immunoSEQ multiplex PCR; TCRdb's version includes in-frame clones alone and lacks a portion of them. This listing includes tens of thousands of clones. Comments on this clone: The read terminates 3 residues before the CDR3 end, so the remaining end is supplied by the germline J gene.

The CDR3 covers 15 residues. The V gene's germline CDR1 is SGHAT and CDR2 FQNNGV. The ends were cut back, 0 bases at V and 7 bases at J, with 10 bases in the middle. The source material was blood buffy coat. The sequence derives from a woman between 18 and 69 years old with a cervical HPV16 infection that either progressed to CIN3+ or cleared (not recorded which). The rearrangement links TRBV11-2 to TRBJ1-6; weak D call: TRBD1 (5 bases). The CDR3 bases that were read are TGTGCCAGCAGCTTAGAATCCGGGGGGAATTCACCC. Translated: CASSLESGGNSP. The entire CDR3 is CASSLESGGNSPLHF. Full variable domain (outside the CDR3, taken from reference TRBV11-2 and TRBJ1-6): EAGVAQSPRYKIIEKRQSVAFWCNPISGHATLYWYQQILGQGPKLLIQFQNNGVVDDSQLPKDRFSAERLKGVDSTLKIQPAKLEDSAVYLCASSLESGGNSPLHFGNGTRLTVT.